Each of the 24 T cell receptor beta chains below was sequenced from the same sample in a study of cytomegalovirus exposure and HLA in healthy donors (TCRdb year 2017). Preparation of the library involved the immunoSEQ multiplex PCR assay. For the multiplex PCR, a mixture combining 60 forward primers for TCR Vbeta segments and 13 reverse primers for TCR Jbeta segments was used. TCRdb stores this immuneACCESS table with in-frame sequences only. Part of the clones is absent; in the studies checked, under half of the shortfall reflects unresolved V genes, and no reason is known for the rest. This sample comprises around 150,000 clones, around 83% of them detected only once. The ten most abundant clones make up 0.9% to 1% of the sample. Source material: PBMCs. The source of these receptors is a girl aged 2-10 years in good health and CMV-seropositive.

The rearrangement links TRBV7-3 to TRBJ2-3, with 9 bases identical to TRBD2. CDR1 is SGHTA, CDR2 FQGTGA, per germline. The CDR3 is 13 residues long. Trimming took 4 bases from V and 7 from J; bases not matched to a gene: 3. The CDR3 coding sequence is TGTGCCAGCAGCTCCTCTAGCGGGAATACGCAGTATTTT. It codes for CASSSSSGNTQYF.

This chain links TRBV5-4 with TRBJ2-1; the match to TRBD2 covers 10 bases. The germline gives CDR1 SGHNT, CDR2 YYREEE (reference sequence). Trimming at V came to 0 bases and at J to 0 bases, leaving 3 bases not matched to a gene. This CDR3 spans 17 amino acids. The CDR3 loop is CASSLGAGGSSYNEQFF. In DNA, the CDR3 is TGTGCCAGCAGCTTGGGAGCGGGAGGGAGCTCCTACAATGAGCAGTTCTTC.

This clone was found once. Other DNA sequences in the sample encode the same CDR3. The chain couples TRBV30 to TRBJ1-2, with TRBD1 as a possible D gene (6 bases). CDR1 is GTSNPN, CDR2 SVGIG, per germline (reference sequence). Trimming took off 5 bases at V and 4 bases at J, with 20 bases between the two ends. The CDR3 loop spans 15 amino acids. CDR3 residues: CAWARPRGTSYGYTF. CDR3 DNA: TGTGCCTGGGCAAGGCCGAGGGGGACGAGCTATGGCTACACCTTC.

The chain is built from TRBV2 and TRBJ2-3, with D possibly matching TRBD2 (6 bases). Trimming took 4 bases from V and 9 from J, leaving 11 bases between them. This CDR3 is built from 12 residues. Germline V CDR1 and CDR2: SNHLY, FYNNEI. The chain's CDR3 is CASSGPGGTQYF. Written as DNA, the CDR3 is TGTGCCAGCAGTGGACCAGGAGGGACGCAGTATTTT.

The chain couples TRBV2 to TRBJ2-7, with 8 bases matching TRBD2. V was clipped by 7 bases and J by 2 bases; unmatched bases: 4. Germline-derived CDR1 and CDR2 are SNHLY and FYNNEI. There are 13 residues in the CDR3. Written as DNA, the CDR3 is TGTGCCAGCAAGGGACTAGGCCCCTACGAGCAGTACTTC. Amino acids: CASKGLGPYEQYF.

This CDR3 is CASSFTGALNTEAFF. DNA for the CDR3: TGTGCCAGCAGCTTCACAGGGGCCCTGAACACTGAAGCTTTCTTT. The chain recombines TRBV11-2 with TRBJ1-1; TRBD1 matches at 7 bases. Germline CDR1 reads SGHAT; CDR2 reads FQNNGV. The CDR3 sequence is 15 residues long. Trimming removed 3 bases from V and 0 bases from J; junction bases left unmatched: 4.

This chain uses TRBV5-4 with TRBJ2-1, with 7 bases matching TRBD2. The CDR3 totals 15 residues. V was pared by 0 bases and J by 5 bases, with 5 bases of the junction left unmatched. Germline lookup yields CDR1 SGHNT and CDR2 YYREEE (reference sequence). CDR3 residues: CASSLGLAAHNEQFF. In DNA, the CDR3 is TGTGCCAGCAGCTTGGGGCTAGCGGCCCACAATGAGCAGTTCTTC.

V and J are TRBV5-6 and TRBJ1-1; 9 nucleotides align to TRBD1. Germline-derived CDR1 and CDR2 are SGHDT and YYEEEE. With 4 bases clipped from V and 0 bases from J, the junction kept 4 bases outside the gene matches. This CDR3 is built from 15 residues. The CDR3 region has the DNA TGTGCCAGCAGCCCGCGACAGGGGGTGAACACTGAAGCTTTCTTT. Its protein product is CASSPRQGVNTEAFF.

The chain is built from TRBV11-2 and TRBJ2-3; 11 bases map to TRBD2. The V gene's germline CDR1 is SGHAT and CDR2 FQNNGV. The length of the CDR3 is 18 residues. The V segment lost 4 bases and the J segment 3 bases; nucleotides outside the gene matches: 12. CDR3 sequence (DNA): TGTGCCAGCAGCTGGACTCCCATAGCGGGAGGGCCAACAGATACGCAGTATTTT. This sequence encodes CASSWTPIAGGPTDTQYF.

J is TRBJ2-1 and V is TRBV11-3, with D possibly TRBD2 on 6 matching bases. The V end lost 0 bases, the J end lost 8 bases, and 23 bases lay between the germline ends. This CDR3 contains 18 residues. In germline, CDR1 is SGHNT, CDR2 YENEEA. CDR3 sequence: CASSLDWARREYNDEQFF. The CDR3, as DNA: TGTGCCAGCAGCTTAGATTGGGCTCGCCGGGAGTATAATGATGAGCAGTTCTTC.

This clone was recorded only once. The gene calls are TRBV19 and TRBJ2-5, with 7 bases identical to TRBD1. V shed 10 bases, J shed 5 bases, and the junction held 16 bases outside the gene matches. CDR1 and CDR2 (germline): LNHDA, SQIVND (reference sequence). CDR3 length equals 15 residues. The CDR3 protein is CATATESTGKETQYF. CDR3 coding DNA: TGTGCCACCGCAACCGAATCGACAGGGAAGGAGACCCAGTACTTC.

The chain recombines TRBV7-9 with TRBJ2-1; 7 bases agree with TRBD2. The V segment lost 4 bases and the J segment 4 bases; nucleotides outside the gene matches: 4. Germline lookup yields CDR1 SEHNR and CDR2 FQNEAQ (reference sequence). This CDR3 is 14 amino acids long. The CDR3 sequence: CASSYLSGYNEQFF. CDR3 nucleotides: TGTGCCAGCAGCTACCTTAGCGGGTACAATGAGCAGTTCTTC.

The chain links TRBV30 to TRBJ1-1; perhaps TRBD1 as D (5 bases). The germline gives CDR1 GTSNPN, CDR2 SVGIG (reference sequence). The germline V and J ends were trimmed by 2 bases and 0 bases, with 10 bases remaining between them. The CDR3 contains 14 residues. The CDR3 sequence: CAWSRQRMNTEAFF. The CDR3 DNA sequence: TGTGCCTGGAGTAGACAGAGAATGAACACTGAAGCTTTCTTT. Full variable domain (rest looked up from reference TRBV30 and TRBJ1-1): SQTIHQWPATLVQPVGSPLSLECTVEGTSNPNLYWYRQAAGRGLQLLFYSVGIGQISSEVPQNLSASRPQDRQFILSSKKLLLSDSGFYLCAWSRQRMNTEAFFGQGTRLTVV.

This clone has only a few counts. The chain carries TRBV28 and TRBJ2-1; D possibly corresponds to TRBD2 (5 bases). The V and J ends lost 7 bases and 6 bases respectively, with 16 bases between them. Germline V gene sequence: CDR1 MDHEN, CDR2 SYDVKM. The CDR3 runs 14 residues. The DNA for the CDR3 is TGTGCCAGCACCAAAAAGAGGGCAGCCAATGAGCAGTTCTTC. The encoded protein is CASTKKRAANEQFF.

In its sample, this clone was seen once. This CDR3 is CASSSRDRAGNTIYF. CDR3 nucleotide sequence: TGTGCCAGCAGCTCCCGGGACAGGGCTGGAAACACCATATATTTT. The chain is built from TRBV7-9 and TRBJ1-3; TRBD1 matches 9 bases. The ends lost 4 bases at V and 2 bases at J; junction bases unmatched: 3. This CDR3 has 15 residues. Germline V gene sequence: CDR1 SEHNR, CDR2 FQNEAQ (reference sequence). Filled out from reference TRBV7-9 and TRBJ1-3, the complete variable domain reads DTGVSQNPRHKITKRGQNVTFRCDPISEHNRLYWYRQTLGQGPEFLTYFQNEAQLEKSRLLSDRFSAERPKGSFSTLEIQRTEQGDSAMYLCASSSRDRAGNTIYFGEGSWLTVV.

This clone turned up a few times. This chain connects TRBV2 to TRBJ1-4; D is ambiguous. CDR1 is SNHLY and CDR2 is FYNNEI in the germline V gene. Trimming left V 3 bases short and J 8 bases short, with 16 bases between. The CDR3 consists of 15 residues. CDR3 sequence reads: CASSDGGVLGEKLFF. Written as DNA, the CDR3 is TGTGCCAGCAGTGATGGTGGGGTACTAGGAGAAAAACTGTTTTTT.

About this clone itself: One end of the junction varies from germline; a read error may be responsible. The chain carries TRBV7-9 and TRBJ2-5, with TRBD2 matching over 10 bases. The V gene's germline CDR1 is SEHNR and CDR2 FQNEAQ (reference sequence). The CDR3 is 14 amino acids. The CDR3 loop reads CASRFSGRKETQYF. The CDR3 region has the DNA TGTGCCAGCCGCTTTAGCGGGAGGAAGGAGACCCAGTACTTC.

This sequence joins TRBV19 and TRBJ1-2; 7 positions match TRBD1. The CDR3 totals 13 residues. Per germline, CDR1 LNHDA and CDR2 SQIVND (reference sequence). Unmatched junction bases numbered 5, after V lost 3 bases and J lost 7 bases. CDR3 region: CASSMRGHSGYTF. Written as DNA, the CDR3 is TGTGCCAGTAGTATGAGGGGGCATAGTGGCTACACCTTC.

The chain carries TRBV5-4 and TRBJ2-5, with 8 bases identical to TRBD1. The CDR3 contains 16 residues. Germline assignment: CDR1 SGHNT and CDR2 YYREEE (reference sequence). V was clipped by 0 bases and J by 4 bases; unmatched bases: 8. The chain's CDR3 is CASSLDAGGALETQYF. In DNA, the CDR3 is TGTGCCAGCAGCTTGGATGCAGGGGGCGCATTAGAGACCCAGTACTTC.

The CDR3 sequence is CASSFGQGDSYEQYF. DNA of the CDR3: TGTGCCAGCAGTTTTGGGCAGGGGGACTCCTACGAGCAGTACTTC. This chain connects TRBV27 to TRBJ2-5; 7 bases match TRBD1. The better agreement between TRBJ2-7 and the DNA end casts doubt on the J call. Looked up from germline, CDR1 is MNHEY and CDR2 is SMNVEV (reference sequence). The CDR3 has 15 residues.

The chain has TRBV2 and TRBJ1-6; no definite D call. The germline V gene encodes CDR1 SNHLY and CDR2 FYNNEI. Trimming removed 1 base from V and 10 bases from J, with 14 bases in between. The CDR3 is 15 amino acids. CDR3 sequence (DNA): TGTGCCAGCAGTGAAGGAGGGAGGGTGGGGTCACCCCTCCACTTT. Protein product: CASSEGGRVGSPLHF.

This clone was observed at least ten times. The rearrangement links TRBV6-4 to TRBJ2-3, with D uncertain. V lost 0 bases to trimming and J lost 4 bases, with 8 bases between them. Looked up from germline, CDR1 is MRHNA and CDR2 is SNTAGT. This CDR3 is built from 14 residues. CDR3 amino acids: CASSDSSTPDTQYF. As DNA, the CDR3 is TGTGCCAGCAGTGACTCGAGTACCCCAGATACGCAGTATTTT.

This clone was detected once. The chain is built from TRBV28 and TRBJ2-7; 7 nucleotides line up with TRBD1. Germline trimming cut 8 bases from V and 2 bases from J; bases unmatched to any gene: 9. The CDR3 is 14 residues long. Germline V CDR1 and CDR2: MDHEN, SYDVKM. In DNA form, the CDR3 reads TGTGCCAGCGTATACCGACAGGGAACCTACGAGCAGTACTTC. Its translation is CASVYRQGTYEQYF.

The chain is built from TRBV9 and TRBJ2-1; TRBD2 matches at 9 bases. The CDR3 runs 14 residues. V trimming: 4 bases; J trimming: 8 bases; junction bases outside the gene matches: 7. From germline, CDR1 is SGDLS and CDR2 YYNGEE. CDR3 in amino acids: CASSYRGLADEQFF. The CDR3 DNA follows: TGTGCCAGCAGCTACCGGGGACTAGCAGATGAGCAGTTCTTC. The full variable domain, in which reference TRBV9 and TRBJ2-1 provide the parts outside the CDR3, is DSGVTQTPKHLITATGQRVTLRCSPRSGDLSVYWYQQSLDQGLQFLIQYYNGEERAKGNILERFSAQQFPDLHSELNLSSLELGDSALYFCASSYRGLADEQFFGPGTRLTVL.